This is a list of T cell receptor beta chains from one sample in a study of early T cells in non-severe SARS-CoV-2 infection. One entry per CDR3 protein, called by TCRdb with MiXCR from the 5' RACE reads. The profile shows about 81,000 distinct CDR3 sequences, 6% to 7% of them singletons. Sequenced material: whole blood. These receptors were obtained from an adult who was a healthcare worker with PCR-confirmed SARS-CoV-2 infection or an uninfected control (not recorded which). CDR3s include the opening cysteine and the closing phenylalanine or tryptophan. Each record gives: CDR3 length, V gene, J gene, D gene, clone size, CDR3 protein, CDR3 DNA. A D gene is named only where the DNA matches it firmly. Expanded clones are given a class, and other clones once, few, many or no size at all.

>15|TRBV2|TRBJ1-5|.|few
CASSEEHSSNQPQHF
TGTGCCAGCAGTGAAGAACACTCCAGCAATCAGCCCCAGCATTTT
>13|TRBV18|TRBJ1-4|.|many
CASSPRAGEKLFF
TGTGCCAGCTCACCACGGGCGGGAGAAAAACTGTTTTTT
>14|TRBV29-1|TRBJ2-1|.|.
CSVEDMQRSAEQFF
TGCAGCGTTGAAGATATGCAGCGGTCGGCTGAGCAGTTCTTC
>13|TRBV10-2|TRBJ1-1|.|many
CASHREGYTEAFF
TGCGCCAGTCATAGGGAGGGGTACACTGAAGCTTTCTTT
>14|TRBV20-1|TRBJ1-1|.|many
CSASGGVPNTEAFF
TGCAGTGCTAGTGGGGGGGTCCCGAACACTGAAGCTTTCTTT
>16|TRBV7-9|TRBJ2-7|.|.
CASSLMGAGDSSEQYF
TGTGCCAGCAGCCTAATGGGGGCAGGGGACTCTTCCGAGCAGTACTTC
>15|TRBV29-1|TRBJ1-1|TRBD1|many
CSVTRQGAGDTEAFF
TGCAGCGTCACCCGACAGGGGGCTGGGGACACTGAAGCTTTCTTT
>13|TRBV5-1|TRBJ1-1|.|many
CASSLSGGTEAFF
TGCGCCAGCAGCTTGTCGGGGGGCACTGAAGCTTTCTTT
>14|TRBV20-1|TRBJ1-2|TRBD1|few
CSASPGQGNYGYTF
TGCAGTGCTAGTCCGGGACAGGGAAACTATGGCTACACCTTC
>17|TRBV18|TRBJ2-3|TRBD2|few
CASSPRAPGLATDTQYF
TGTGCCAGCTCACCAAGGGCGCCGGGACTAGCGACAGATACGCAGTATTTT
>16|TRBV27|TRBJ2-3|TRBD2|many
CASSNPSGASADTQYF
TGTGCCAGCAGTAACCCCAGCGGGGCGAGCGCAGATACGCAGTATTTT